This T cell receptor beta chain was sequenced in a study of Graves' ophthalmopathy and Graves' hyperthyroidism. On the study more broadly: Untreated patients at initial diagnosis provided peripheral blood.

Amplification of TCR beta CDR3 regions used RNA transcripts. The first round was an RT-PCR with HTBI primers, and the second round was a multiplex PCR. TCRdb used MiXCR to reprocess the multiplex PCR reads, holding one entry per CDR3 protein. The repertoire holds roughly 500,000 distinct CDR3 sequences, around 14% seen once, with 9.5% to 10% in the top ten. In this sample, this clonotype turned up many times. What was sequenced was blood. The sequence derives from a woman in her thirties with Graves' ophthalmopathy.

CDR3 region: CASSLNSLTEAFF. The CDR3 DNA reads TGTGCCAGCAGCTTAAACTCTTTGACTGAAGCTTTCTTT. The rearrangement links TRBV7-9 to TRBJ1-1; D gene uncertain. The CDR3 spans 13 residues. Germline assignment: CDR1 SEHNR and CDR2 FQNEAQ (reference sequence). V shed 2 bases and J shed 5 bases, with 9 bases lying between them.